The 3 T cell receptor beta chains reported below all come from one sample, sequenced in a study of blood T cell repertoires in COVID-19. The protocol was immunoSEQ multiplex PCR, while the TCRdb copy is restricted to in-frame clones and leaves out a portion. The sample consists of under 300,000 clones, 86% of them appearing once. What was sequenced was peripheral blood. The receptors were gathered from a man in his fifties or sixties with acute or convalescent COVID-19.

This sequence joins TRBV6-5 and TRBJ1-4, with D unclear. V lost 0 bases and J 8 bases, leaving 13 bases between the germline ends. The CDR3 runs to 15 residues. The germline CDR1 and CDR2 sequences are MNHEY and SVGAGI. The DNA of the CDR3 is TGTGCCAGCAGTTACTCTACCAGCGGAGCCGAAAAACTGTTTTTT. Translation gives CASSYSTSGAEKLFF.

The rearrangement joins TRBV6-5 to TRBJ1-6; D is undetermined. Trimming removed 8 bases at V and 7 bases at J, with 12 bases between. This CDR3 contains 13 residues. Germline CDR1 reads MNHEY; CDR2 reads SVGAGI. CDR3 protein: CASRRAENSPLHF. The DNA for the CDR3 is TGTGCCAGCCGGAGGGCGGAGAATTCACCCCTCCACTTT.

V usage is TRBV4-1 and J usage is TRBJ1-5; 7 nucleotides align to TRBD1. V shed 0 bases, J shed 4 bases, and the junction held 6 bases outside the gene matches. This CDR3 region has 16 residues. Germline V CDR1 and CDR2: MGHRA, YSYEKL. The CDR3 protein is CASSQELGQLNQPQHF. The CDR3 nucleotides are TGCGCCAGCAGCCAAGAATTGGGACAGCTTAATCAGCCCCAGCATTTT.